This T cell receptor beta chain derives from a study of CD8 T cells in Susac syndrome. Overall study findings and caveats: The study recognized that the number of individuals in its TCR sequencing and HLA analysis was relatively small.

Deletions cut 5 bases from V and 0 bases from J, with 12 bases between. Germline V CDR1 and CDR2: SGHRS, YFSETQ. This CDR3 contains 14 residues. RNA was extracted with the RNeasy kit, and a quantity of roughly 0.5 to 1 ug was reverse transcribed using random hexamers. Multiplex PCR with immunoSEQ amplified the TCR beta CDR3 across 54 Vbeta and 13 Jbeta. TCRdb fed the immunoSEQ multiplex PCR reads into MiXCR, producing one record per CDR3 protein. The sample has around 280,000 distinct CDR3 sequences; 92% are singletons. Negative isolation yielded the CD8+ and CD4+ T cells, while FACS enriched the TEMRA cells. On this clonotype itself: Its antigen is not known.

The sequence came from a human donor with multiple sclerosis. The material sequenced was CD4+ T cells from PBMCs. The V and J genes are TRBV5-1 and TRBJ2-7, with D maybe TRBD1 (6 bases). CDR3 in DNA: TGCGCCAGCAGGGGACACTCAAGCTCCTACGAGCAGTACTTC. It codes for CASRGHSSSYEQYF.